This TCR beta chain is from a study of OX40 agonist ivuxolimab in advanced cancers. This CDR3 comprises 15 residues. CDR1 is LNHDA and CDR2 is SQIVND in the germline V gene (reference sequence). V dropped 1 base and J dropped 1 base, with 7 bases sitting between them. Produced via immunoSEQ multiplex PCR; TCRdb's table is partial and in-frame only. The sample has roughly 120,000 clones, under 95% seen once. This TCR came from an adult with an advanced solid tumor such as melanoma, head and neck, liver or kidney cancer. V gene TRBV19 combines with J gene TRBJ2-2; D gene unclear. Material: CD4+ or CD8+ T cells sorted from blood, obtained in a trial of the OX40 agonist ivuxolimab. The CDR3 protein is CASSIVWQNTGELFF. CDR3 in DNA: TGTGCCAGTAGTATAGTTTGGCAGAACACCGGGGAGCTGTTTTTT.